One T cell receptor beta chain is described in this entry. This CDR3 has 13 residues. The V end lost 4 bases, the J end lost 2 bases, and 9 bases lay between the germline ends. Per germline, CDR1 SEHNR and CDR2 FQNEAQ (reference sequence). Profiled with immunoSEQ multiplex PCR; TCRdb holds only in-frame clones, not every one. The table includes fewer than 35,000 clones, roughly 70% detected once. These data come from a study of radiotherapy plus CTLA-4 blockade in lung cancer. This receptor was identified in a human donor with non-small cell lung cancer that progressed on radiotherapy plus ipilimumab. The rearrangement uses TRBV7-9 and TRBJ2-7, with D hard to call. The sequences come from peripheral blood, collected from a patient treated with radiotherapy plus ipilimumab. The CDR3 nucleotides are TGTGCCAGCAGCTCCCCCCGGACCTACGAGCAGTACTTC. This translates into CASSSPRTYEQYF.